This TCR beta chain was identified during a study of cytomegalovirus exposure and HLA in healthy donors. On the study more broadly: HLA-typed donors were the source of about 85 million unique TCRs held in an early data release.

60 Vbeta and 13 Jbeta primers were used in PCR. Here immunoSEQ multiplex PCR was the method, and the copy in TCRdb shows in-frame clones only, minus some. The repertoire includes about 140,000 clones, around a tenth of them detected once, and 1.8% sits in the top ten. Study-level findings and limits: The likely explanation for a cluster of highly shared sequence variants was sequencing artifact.

These donors counted as nominally healthy when sampled, but unrecorded immune exposures were likely. Germline-derived CDR1 and CDR2 are WNHNN and SYGVQD (reference sequence). The CDR3 runs to 14 residues. V shed 4 bases and J 5 bases; nucleotides not matched to a gene: 3. As for this clone: Its target is unknown. The sample contains more than one DNA sequence encoding this CDR3.

The receptor's source is a man in his fifties in good health and CMV-seronegative. V is TRBV10-1 and J is TRBJ2-2; 8 nucleotides line up with TRBD2. Sequences were obtained from PBMCs. CDR3 sequence (DNA): TGCGCCAGCAGTGCGGGGGGGCCGACCGGGGAGCTGTTTTTT. This sequence encodes CASSAGGPTGELFF.